Listed here are 19 T cell receptor beta chains from one sample, sequenced in a study of blood T cell repertoires in COVID-19. Repertoires were generated with immunoSEQ multiplex PCR, while TCRdb's copy carries only in-frame clones and drops some. The table records some 380,000 clones, nearly 90% of them present only once. Sequenced sample: peripheral blood. Source of these receptors: a man aged 18-30 years with active or convalescent COVID-19.

The gene calls are TRBV28 and TRBJ2-1; 7 bases align to TRBD1. CDR1 and CDR2 from the germline V gene are MDHEN and SYDVKM. Germline trimming cut 6 bases from V and 6 bases from J; bases unmatched to any gene: 2. This CDR3 comprises 12 residues. DNA for the CDR3: TGTGCCAGCAGCGGGGACAGCAATGAGCAGTTCTTC. Its translation is CASSGDSNEQFF.

The CDR3 DNA sequence: TGCAGCGTAGACGATGGGACAGGAGGGGACCAGTACTTC. Encoded protein: CSVDDGTGGDQYF. V is TRBV29-1 and J is TRBJ2-5; 8 bases align to TRBD1. Germline values: CDR1 SQVTM, CDR2 ANQGSEA. There are 13 residues in the CDR3. Germline trimming cut 6 bases from V and 10 bases from J; bases unmatched to any gene: 13.

This chain links TRBV11-3 with TRBJ2-2; 9 bases align to TRBD2. From germline, CDR1 is SGHNT and CDR2 YENEEA. V lost 1 base, J lost 0 bases, and 3 bases stayed unmatched. The CDR3 consists of 17 residues. Written as DNA, the CDR3 is TGTGCCAGCAGCTTAGCGCAGCGGGGGGCGAACACCGGGGAGCTGTTTTTT. Residues: CASSLAQRGANTGELFF.

This chain joins TRBV27 and TRBJ2-7, with TRBD1 matching over 9 bases. This CDR3 region has 14 residues. Losses at the gene ends were 2 bases for V and 3 bases for J; bases not matched to a gene: 2. CDR1 and CDR2 (germline): MNHEY, SMNVEV (reference sequence). The CDR3 here is CASSLGTGYYEQYF. The CDR3 nucleotides are TGTGCCAGCAGTTTAGGGACAGGGTACTACGAGCAGTACTTC.

The chain combines TRBV15 with TRBJ2-3, with a possible D match to TRBD2 (6 bases). Germline V gene data show CDR1 as LNHNV and CDR2 as YYDKDF (reference sequence). V shed 4 bases and J shed 4 bases, with 24 bases lying between them. This CDR3 has 18 amino acids. CDR3 sequence reads: CATSTTEGYNLGPDTQYF. The CDR3 coding sequence is TGTGCCACCAGCACTACGGAGGGGTACAATTTAGGCCCAGATACGCAGTATTTT. Variable domain in full (rest from reference TRBV15 and TRBJ2-3): DAMVIQNPRYQVTQFGKPVTLSCSQTLNHNVMYWYQQKSSQAPKLLFHYYDKDFNNEADTPDNFQSRRPNTSFCFLDIRSPGLGDTAMYLCATSTTEGYNLGPDTQYFGPGTRLTVL.

This rearrangement joins TRBV4-3 to TRBJ2-5; 9 bases agree with TRBD1. In germline, CDR1 is LGHNA, CDR2 YSLEER. The CDR3 runs to 15 residues. V gave up 0 bases and J gave up 8 bases; unmatched junction bases: 7. The CDR3 region is CASSQEGGQGRTQYF. CDR3 sequence (DNA): TGCGCCAGCAGCCAAGAGGGAGGACAGGGGAGAACCCAGTACTTC.

This chain connects TRBV19 to TRBJ2-3; D is possibly TRBD2 (6 bases). In germline, CDR1 is LNHDA, CDR2 SQIVND (reference sequence). The CDR3 length is 16 residues. V lost 4 bases and J lost 4, with 18 bases in between. CDR3 in amino acids: CASSTGWGRSADTQYF. The CDR3 DNA is TGTGCCAGTAGTACCGGTTGGGGGAGGAGCGCAGATACGCAGTATTTT.

The CDR3 spells CASTPSGRDDYEQYF. The CDR3 region has the DNA TGTGCCAGCACCCCCTCCGGCAGGGATGACTACGAGCAGTACTTC. The chain carries TRBV28 and TRBJ2-7; D might be TRBD1 (5 bases). Germline-derived CDR1 and CDR2 are MDHEN and SYDVKM. The V gene lost 7 bases and the J gene lost 3 bases, with 19 bases spanning the gap. This CDR3 spans 15 amino acids. Looking up the rest from reference TRBV28 and TRBJ2-7 gives the full variable domain: DVKVTQSSRYLVKRTGEKVFLECVQDMDHENMFWYRQDPGLGLRLIYFSYDVKMKEKGDIPEGYSVSREKKERFSLILESASTNQTSMYLCASTPSGRDDYEQYFGPGTRLTVT.

The chain links TRBV27 to TRBJ1-5; D possibly corresponds to TRBD1 (6 bases). The germline V and J ends were trimmed by 4 bases and 8 bases, with 15 bases remaining between them. Germline V gives CDR1 MNHEY, CDR2 SMNVEV (reference sequence). CDR3 length: 14 residues. The CDR3 is CASSWGRGEKPQHF. The CDR3, as DNA: TGTGCCAGCAGTTGGGGGCGCGGTGAGAAGCCCCAGCATTTT.

The CDR3 loop reads CASSTHRDRPWGYTF. In DNA form, the CDR3 reads TGTGCCAGTAGTACCCATCGCGACAGGCCTTGGGGCTACACCTTC. This chain uses TRBV19 with TRBJ1-2; D perhaps matches TRBD1 (6 bases). V dropped 4 bases and J dropped 8 bases, with 20 bases sitting between them. The CDR3 sequence is 15 residues long. CDR1 is LNHDA, CDR2 SQIVND, per germline (reference sequence).

J is TRBJ2-5 and V is TRBV7-3, with D possibly TRBD2 on 5 matching bases. The germline gives CDR1 SGHTA, CDR2 FQGTGA. This CDR3 contains 16 residues. V was cut by 0 bases and J by 4 bases, with 15 bases left in between. This CDR3 reads CASSLTHNSGGETQYF. CDR3 bases: TGTGCCAGCAGCTTAACCCACAACTCAGGAGGAGAGACCCAGTACTTC. Drawing the rest from reference TRBV7-3 and TRBJ2-5, the complete variable domain is GAGVSQTPSNKVTEKGKYVELRCDPISGHTALYWYRQSLGQGPEFLIYFQGTGAADDSGLPNDRFFAVRPEGSVSTLKIQRTERGDSAVYLCASSLTHNSGGETQYFGPGTRLLVL.

The V and J genes are TRBV5-5 and TRBJ2-1, with 9 bases lining up with TRBD2. The V segment lost 9 bases and the J segment 4 bases; nucleotides outside the gene matches: 8. The CDR3 consists of 14 residues. Germline V gives CDR1 SGHKS, CDR2 YYEKEE (reference sequence). In DNA form, the CDR3 reads TGTGCCACTACGGCGCGGGAGGGATACAATGAGCAGTTCTTC. Translating it yields CATTAREGYNEQFF.

For this clone: One end of the junction does not line up with germline, which may come from a read error. J is TRBJ2-6 and V is TRBV5-5; 9 bases are shared with TRBD1. Per germline, CDR1 SGHKS and CDR2 YYEKEE (reference sequence). The CDR3 length is 20 residues. CDR3 DNA: TGTGCCAGCAGCTTTATCCCGGGACAGGGAAGCATATCTGGGGCCAACGTGCTGACTTTC. It encodes CASSFIPGQGSISGANVLTF.

The genes are TRBV5-1 and TRBJ2-2; no firm D call. From germline, CDR1 is SGHRS and CDR2 YFSETQ. The CDR3 is 15 amino acids. Trimming left V 0 bases short and J 4 bases short, with 10 bases between. The CDR3: CASSLVDPGTGELFF. CDR3 coding DNA: TGCGCCAGCAGCTTGGTTGACCCGGGCACCGGGGAGCTGTTTTTT.

The chain joins TRBV2 to TRBJ1-6, with D possibly being TRBD1 (5 bases). Germline assignment: CDR1 SNHLY and CDR2 FYNNEI. The CDR3 consists of 13 residues. The V end lost 9 bases, the J end lost 6 bases, and 12 bases lay between the germline ends. CDR3 protein: CASRRRGNSPLHF. CDR3 in DNA: TGTGCCAGTAGACGGAGGGGTAATTCACCCCTCCACTTT.

The V gene is TRBV6-5, the J gene TRBJ2-3; TRBD2 might be the D (6 bases). CDR1 is MNHEY and CDR2 is SVGAGI in the germline V gene. V was pared by 6 bases and J by 5 bases, with 18 bases between. The CDR3 consists of 15 residues. The CDR3 region is CASSNDREFLDTQYF. The CDR3, as DNA: TGTGCCAGCAGCAACGACCGGGAGTTTCTAGATACGCAGTATTTT.

V and J are TRBV18 and TRBJ2-7; perhaps TRBD1 as D (5 bases). Trimming shortened V by 8 bases and J by 6 bases, and 14 bases separated the two germline ends. Germline CDR1 and CDR2: KGHSH and LQKENI. The CDR3 spans 12 residues. CDR3 nucleotide sequence: TGTGCCAGCCACAGGTTAGGTTCCGAGCAGTACTTC. This sequence encodes CASHRLGSEQYF.

This clone was counted a single time. V and J are TRBV6-5 and TRBJ2-7; TRBD1 matches 8 bases. This CDR3 comprises 14 residues. The V gene end was trimmed by 6 bases and the J gene end by 5 bases; junction bases not matched to a gene: 9. The germline gives CDR1 MNHEY, CDR2 SVGAGI. CDR3 protein: CASSPDRVVNEQYF. The CDR3, as DNA: TGTGCCAGCAGCCCGGACAGGGTAGTCAACGAGCAGTACTTC.

For this clone: This is likely an artifact of a read error, given a far larger clone one base away. V usage is TRBV5-5 and J usage is TRBJ1-1; the match to TRBD1 covers 10 bases. The V gene end was trimmed by 5 bases and the J gene end by 5 bases; junction bases not matched to a gene: 0. From germline, CDR1 is SGHKS and CDR2 YYEKEE (reference sequence). The CDR3 contains 12 residues. The CDR3 here is CASRDRGTEAFF. The CDR3 DNA reads TGTGCCAGCAGGGACAGGGGGACTGAAGCTTTCTTT.